This T cell receptor (beta chain) was retrieved from a study of T cell responses to AZD1222 COVID-19 vaccine. As concerns this clone: Its antigen is unidentified.

Study-wide results and caveats: Clonal diversity was possibly underestimated, and the donors were mostly white British, with more females. Spike was spanned by vaccine-associated CD4 TCRs, which were dominant at 160-218 and 743-854.

J gave up 7 bases and V 2 bases, and 13 bases lay outside the gene matches. Germline V CDR1 and CDR2: MDHEN, SYDVKM. The CDR3 extends over 17 amino acids. Data came from immunoSEQ multiplex PCR; TCRdb stores just in-frame clones and leaves some out. The table has around 50,000 clones, 86% seen once. The receptor comes from an adult in good health. The V gene is TRBV28, the J gene TRBJ2-4, with 8 bases aligning to TRBD1. The sequencing used peripheral blood, collected on day 0 of AZD1222 vaccination. CDR3 sequence: CASSLRSAGTGSNIQYF. CDR3 sequence (DNA): TGTGCCAGCAGTTTACGAAGTGCCGGGACAGGATCGAACATTCAGTACTTC.